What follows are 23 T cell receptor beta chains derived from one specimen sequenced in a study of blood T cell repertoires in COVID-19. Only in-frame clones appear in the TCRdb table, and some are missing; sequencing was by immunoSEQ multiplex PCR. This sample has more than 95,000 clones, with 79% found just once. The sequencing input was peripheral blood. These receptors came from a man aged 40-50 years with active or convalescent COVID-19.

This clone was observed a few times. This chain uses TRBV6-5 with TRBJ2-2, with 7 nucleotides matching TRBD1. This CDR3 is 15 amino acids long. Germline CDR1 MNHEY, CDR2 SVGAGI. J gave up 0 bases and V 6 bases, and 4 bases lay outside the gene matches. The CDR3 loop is CASSPTGTNTGELFF. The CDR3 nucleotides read TGTGCCAGCAGCCCGACAGGGACGAACACCGGGGAGCTGTTTTTT.

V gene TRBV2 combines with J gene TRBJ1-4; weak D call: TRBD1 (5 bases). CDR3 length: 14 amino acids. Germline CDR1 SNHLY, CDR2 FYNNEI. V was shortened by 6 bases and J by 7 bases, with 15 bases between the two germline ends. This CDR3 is CASRVPGFVEKLFF. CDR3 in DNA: TGTGCCAGCAGGGTGCCAGGGTTTGTTGAAAAACTGTTTTTT.

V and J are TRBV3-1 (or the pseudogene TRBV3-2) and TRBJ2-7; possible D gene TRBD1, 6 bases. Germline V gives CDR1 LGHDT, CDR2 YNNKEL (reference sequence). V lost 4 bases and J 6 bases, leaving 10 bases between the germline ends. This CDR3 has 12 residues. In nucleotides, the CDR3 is TGTGCCAGCAGCCTACAGGGTGGCGAGCAGTACTTC. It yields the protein CASSLQGGEQYF.

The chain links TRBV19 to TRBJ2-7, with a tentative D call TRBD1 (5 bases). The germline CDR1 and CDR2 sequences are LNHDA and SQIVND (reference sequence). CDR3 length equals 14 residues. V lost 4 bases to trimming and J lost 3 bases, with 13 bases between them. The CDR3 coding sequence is TGTGCCAGTAGTACAGGGTCCCCGGGCTACGAGCAGTACTTC. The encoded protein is CASSTGSPGYEQYF.

CDR3 protein: CASSIVSWRVGSNQPQHF. CDR3 in DNA: TGTGCCAGCAGCATCGTAAGTTGGCGCGTGGGCAGCAATCAGCCCCAGCATTTT. The chain is built from TRBV5-6 and TRBJ1-5; D is unresolved. With 4 bases removed from V and 1 base from J, the gap between germline ends came to 21 bases. There are 18 residues in the CDR3. Germline CDR1 and CDR2: SGHDT and YYEEEE. Filled out from reference TRBV5-6 and TRBJ1-5, the complete variable domain reads DAGVTQSPTHLIKTRGQQVTLRCSPKSGHDTVSWYQQALGQGPQFIFQYYEEEERQRGNFPDRFSGHQFPNYSSELNVNALLLGDSALYLCASSIVSWRVGSNQPQHFGDGTRLSIL.

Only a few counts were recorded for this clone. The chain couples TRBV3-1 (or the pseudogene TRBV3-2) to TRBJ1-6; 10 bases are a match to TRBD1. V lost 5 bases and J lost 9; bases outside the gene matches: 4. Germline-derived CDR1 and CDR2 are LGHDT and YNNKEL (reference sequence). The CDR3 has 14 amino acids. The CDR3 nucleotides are TGTGCCAGCAGCACCCGGGACAGGGGTTCACCCCTCCACTTT. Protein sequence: CASSTRDRGSPLHF.

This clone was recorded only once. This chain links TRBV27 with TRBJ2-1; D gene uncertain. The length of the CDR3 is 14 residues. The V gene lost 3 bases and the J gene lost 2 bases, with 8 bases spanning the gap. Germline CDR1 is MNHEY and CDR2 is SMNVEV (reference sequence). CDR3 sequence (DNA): TGTGCCAGCAGTTTCCTGGGCCCCTACAATGAGCAGTTCTTC. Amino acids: CASSFLGPYNEQFF.

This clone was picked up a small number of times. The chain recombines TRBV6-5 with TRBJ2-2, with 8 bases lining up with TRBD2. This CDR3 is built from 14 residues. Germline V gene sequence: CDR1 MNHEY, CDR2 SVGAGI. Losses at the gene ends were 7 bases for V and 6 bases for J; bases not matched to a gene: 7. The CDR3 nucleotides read TGTGCCAGCACCCCGGGGGGGGCTGCCGGGGAGCTGTTTTTT. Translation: CASTPGGAAGELFF.

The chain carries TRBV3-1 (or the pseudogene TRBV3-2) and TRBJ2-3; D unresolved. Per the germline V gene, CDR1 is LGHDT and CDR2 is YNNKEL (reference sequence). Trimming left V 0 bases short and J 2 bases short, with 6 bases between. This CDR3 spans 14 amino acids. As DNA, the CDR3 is TGTGCCAGCAGCCAAGACAGGCCCACAGATACGCAGTATTTT. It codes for CASSQDRPTDTQYF.

CDR3 in DNA: TGTGCCTGGAGGATGGGGGGGAATACTGAAGCTTTCTTT. Protein: CAWRMGGNTEAFF. V is TRBV30 and J is TRBJ1-1; possible D gene TRBD1, 5 bases. The V end was cut by 3 bases, the J end by 5 bases, with 13 bases between. Germline V gene data show CDR1 as GTSNPN and CDR2 as SVGIG (reference sequence). The CDR3 contains 13 residues.

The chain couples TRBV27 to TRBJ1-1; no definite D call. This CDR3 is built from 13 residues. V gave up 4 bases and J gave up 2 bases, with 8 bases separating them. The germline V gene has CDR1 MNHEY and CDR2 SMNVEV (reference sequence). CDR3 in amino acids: CASSWEGNTEAFF. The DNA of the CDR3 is TGTGCCAGCAGTTGGGAGGGAAACACTGAAGCTTTCTTT.

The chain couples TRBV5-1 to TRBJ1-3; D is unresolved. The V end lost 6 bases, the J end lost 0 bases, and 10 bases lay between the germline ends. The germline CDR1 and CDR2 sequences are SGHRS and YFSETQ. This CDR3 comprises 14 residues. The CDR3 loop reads CASKSGTSGNTIYF. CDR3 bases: TGCGCCAGCAAGAGCGGAACCTCTGGAAACACCATATATTTT. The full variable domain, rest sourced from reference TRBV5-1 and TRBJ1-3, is KAGVTQTPRYLIKTRGQQVTLSCSPISGHRSVSWYQQTPGQGLQFLFEYFSETQRNKGNFPGRFSGRQFSNSRSEMNVSTLELGDSALYLCASKSGTSGNTIYFGEGSWLTVV.

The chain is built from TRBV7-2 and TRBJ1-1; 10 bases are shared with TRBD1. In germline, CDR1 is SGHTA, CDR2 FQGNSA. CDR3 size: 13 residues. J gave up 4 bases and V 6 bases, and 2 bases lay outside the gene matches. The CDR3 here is CASRWTGGTEAFF. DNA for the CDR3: TGTGCCAGCAGATGGACAGGGGGCACTGAAGCTTTCTTT.

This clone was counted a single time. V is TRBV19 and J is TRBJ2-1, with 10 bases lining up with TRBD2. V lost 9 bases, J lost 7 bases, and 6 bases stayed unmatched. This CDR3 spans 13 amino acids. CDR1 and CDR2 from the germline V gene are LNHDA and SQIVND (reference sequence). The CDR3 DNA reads TGTGCCAGCCAGACTAGCGGGCCGAATGAGCAGTTCTTC. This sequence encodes CASQTSGPNEQFF.

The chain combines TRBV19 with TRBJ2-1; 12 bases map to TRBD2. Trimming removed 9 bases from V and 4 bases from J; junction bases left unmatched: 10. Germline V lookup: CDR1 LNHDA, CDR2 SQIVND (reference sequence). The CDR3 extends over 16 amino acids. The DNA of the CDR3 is TGTGCCAGCCGGAGGGACGGACTAGCGGGATACAATGAGCAGTTCTTC. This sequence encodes CASRRDGLAGYNEQFF.

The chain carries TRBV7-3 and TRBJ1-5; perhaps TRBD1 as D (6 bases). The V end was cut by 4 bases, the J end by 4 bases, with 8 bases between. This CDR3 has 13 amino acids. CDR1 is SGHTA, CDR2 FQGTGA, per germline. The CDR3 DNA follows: TGTGCCAGCAGCTCTACAGGGAATCAGCCCCAGCATTTT. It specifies CASSSTGNQPQHF.

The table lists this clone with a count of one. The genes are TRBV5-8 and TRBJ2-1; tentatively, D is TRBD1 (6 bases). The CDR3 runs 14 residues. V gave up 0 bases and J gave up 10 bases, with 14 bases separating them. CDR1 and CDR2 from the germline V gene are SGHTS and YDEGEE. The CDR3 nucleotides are TGTGCCAGCAGCTTGGACAGGGTGGGTGGCGAGCAGTTCTTC. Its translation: CASSLDRVGGEQFF.

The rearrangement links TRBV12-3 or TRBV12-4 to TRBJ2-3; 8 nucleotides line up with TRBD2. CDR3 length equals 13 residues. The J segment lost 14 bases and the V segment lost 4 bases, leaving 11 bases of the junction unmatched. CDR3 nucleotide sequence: TGTGCCAGCAGTTATGGTAGCGGGACCGGAACGTATTTT. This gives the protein CASSYGSGTGTYF.

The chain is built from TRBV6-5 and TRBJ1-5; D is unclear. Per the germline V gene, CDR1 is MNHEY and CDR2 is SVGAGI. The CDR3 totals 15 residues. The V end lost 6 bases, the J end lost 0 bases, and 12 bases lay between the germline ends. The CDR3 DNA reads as TGTGCCAGCAGCCCAACAGCTTATAGCAATCAGCCCCAGCATTTT. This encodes CASSPTAYSNQPQHF.

The CDR3 loop reads CSAVRNTEAFF. The CDR3 bases are TGCAGTGCTGTCAGAAACACTGAAGCTTTCTTT. The V call is TRBV20-1, the J call TRBJ1-1, with D uncertain. CDR1 is DFQATT, CDR2 SNEGSKA, per germline (reference sequence). The V end was cut by 5 bases, the J end by 2 bases, with 6 bases between. The CDR3 has 11 residues.

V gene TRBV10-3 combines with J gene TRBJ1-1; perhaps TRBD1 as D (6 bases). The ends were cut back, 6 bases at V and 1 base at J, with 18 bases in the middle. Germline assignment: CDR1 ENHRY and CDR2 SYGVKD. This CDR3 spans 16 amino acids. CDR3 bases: TGTGCCATCAGGGACACGGGACACCGAAAGAACACTGAAGCTTTCTTT. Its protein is CAIRDTGHRKNTEAFF.

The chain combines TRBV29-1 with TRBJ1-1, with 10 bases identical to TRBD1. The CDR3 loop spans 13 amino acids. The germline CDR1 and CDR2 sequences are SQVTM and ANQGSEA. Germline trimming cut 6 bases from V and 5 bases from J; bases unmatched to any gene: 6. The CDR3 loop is CSVARTGGTEAFF. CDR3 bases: TGCAGCGTGGCAAGGACAGGGGGAACTGAAGCTTTCTTT.

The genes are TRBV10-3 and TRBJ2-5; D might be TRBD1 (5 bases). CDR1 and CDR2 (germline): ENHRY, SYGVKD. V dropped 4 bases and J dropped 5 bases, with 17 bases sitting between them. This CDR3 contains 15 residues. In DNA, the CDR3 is TGTGCCATCAGTGGGCAGGGTGGATTTGGGGAGACCCAGTACTTC. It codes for CAISGQGGFGETQYF.